The T cell receptor beta chain under discussion was sequenced for a study of identical twins. V lost 6 bases, J lost 5 bases, and 17 bases lay in between. The CDR3 extends over 15 amino acids. Germline V gene data show CDR1 as MNHNS and CDR2 as SASEGT. It was template switching that added a universal primer site, and there were unique molecular identifiers on the cDNA. TCRdb called the 5' RACE reads again in MiXCR, with one record for every CDR3 protein. The sample yields some 560,000 distinct CDR3 sequences, nearly 10% seen once. These data were also filed under a second study, of yellow fever vaccine responses in identical twins.

The sequenced sample consisted of PBMCs. The origin of this receptor is a woman under 30 in good health. The rearrangement joins TRBV6-1 to TRBJ2-1, with D possibly matching TRBD2 (6 bases). The CDR3 spells CASRRGAGLNNEQFF. The CDR3 nucleotides are TGTGCCAGCAGGCGGGGAGCGGGCCTAAACAATGAGCAGTTCTTC.